A single T cell receptor (beta chain) is shown here with its context. The antigen is not known. This entry is derived from a study of T cells in localized non-small cell lung cancer. The assay was immunoSEQ multiplex PCR, and TCRdb's table has in-frame clones only and misses some. The repertoire holds tens of thousands of clones, with approximately 90% as singletons. Study observations and caveats: Across samples, adjacent lung featured a median roughly 56 of the top 100 tumor clones. Longer overall survival associated with higher blood T cell density; shorter survival with higher adjacent-lung clonality. Adjacent uninvolved lung had the highest clonality, suggesting focused antigen responses.

Sequences were derived from peripheral blood mononuclear cells, sampled before any cancer treatment. The clonotype was recovered from a female donor older than 55 with stage II lung adenocarcinoma.

The CDR3 protein is CASSRTSSYEQYF. As DNA, the CDR3 is TGTGCCAGCAGCCGGACTAGCTCCTACGAGCAGTACTTC. This chain links TRBV7-6 with TRBJ2-7; 7 positions match TRBD2. This CDR3 comprises 13 residues. The V gene's germline CDR1 is SGHVS and CDR2 FNYEAQ. V lost 5 bases, J lost 0 bases, and 1 base stayed unmatched.